These 5 T cell receptor beta chains were sequenced from one sample in a study of shared clonotypes between healthy human individuals. CD8 cells regarded as naive lacked CD45RO, were positively chosen for CCR7, and omitted terminally differentiated effector memory CD45RA+ cells. Assay used: immunoSEQ multiplex PCR; TCRdb lists only in-frame clones, some missing. The sample lists more than 2 million clones, about 95% seen once, with about 1.1% in the top ten. Sequenced input: naive CD8+ T cells sorted from blood. These receptors came from a man between 18 and 35 years old in good health.

J is TRBJ2-1 and V is TRBV2; TRBD2 aligns across 9 bases. This CDR3 is 16 amino acids long. Germline lookup yields CDR1 SNHLY and CDR2 FYNNEI. Unmatched junction bases numbered 8, after V lost 5 bases and J lost 3 bases. The CDR3 nucleotides read TGTGCCAGCAGTCTTTCTAGCGGGATCCTCTACAATGAGCAGTTCTTC. Amino acids: CASSLSSGILYNEQFF.

The gene calls are TRBV9 and TRBJ1-2; TRBD1 matches 7 bases. CDR1 SGDLS and CDR2 YYNGEE come from the germline V gene. The length of the CDR3 is 13 residues. Losses at the gene ends were 5 bases for V and 1 base for J; bases not matched to a gene: 2. CDR3 amino acids: CASRGTDNYGYTF. The CDR3 bases are TGTGCCAGCAGGGGGACAGATAACTATGGCTACACCTTC. The full variable domain, in which reference TRBV9 and TRBJ1-2 provide the parts outside the CDR3, is DSGVTQTPKHLITATGQRVTLRCSPRSGDLSVYWYQQSLDQGLQFLIQYYNGEERAKGNILERFSAQQFPDLHSELNLSSLELGDSALYFCASRGTDNYGYTFGSGTRLTVV.

V and J are TRBV28 and TRBJ1-1; weak D call: TRBD1 (5 bases). The CDR3 runs 15 residues. Between the trimmed V and J ends, which lost 5 bases and 2 bases, there was a span of 15 bases. The germline CDR1 and CDR2 sequences are MDHEN and SYDVKM. The CDR3 region has the DNA TGTGCCAGCAGTCCCACCAGGGAGGGAAACACTGAAGCTTTCTTT. This gives the protein CASSPTREGNTEAFF.

CDR3 bases: TGTGCCAGCAGTTCCCGGGGAGGGGGTGAAGCTTTCTTT. This translates into CASSSRGGGEAFF. The V gene is TRBV6-5, the J gene TRBJ1-1; D perhaps matches TRBD1 (6 bases). CDR1 and CDR2 from the germline V gene are MNHEY and SVGAGI. V was clipped by 4 bases and J by 7 bases, with 13 bases between them. This CDR3 comprises 13 residues.

The chain employs TRBV4-1 and TRBJ2-1, with D possibly matching TRBD2 (7 bases). Germline values: CDR1 MGHRA, CDR2 YSYEKL. The V and J ends lost 4 bases and 5 bases respectively, with 24 bases between them. The CDR3 is 18 residues long. The CDR3 is CASSPPGGRESWNNEQFF. In nucleotides, the CDR3 is TGCGCCAGCAGCCCTCCCGGGGGGCGGGAGAGTTGGAACAATGAGCAGTTCTTC.